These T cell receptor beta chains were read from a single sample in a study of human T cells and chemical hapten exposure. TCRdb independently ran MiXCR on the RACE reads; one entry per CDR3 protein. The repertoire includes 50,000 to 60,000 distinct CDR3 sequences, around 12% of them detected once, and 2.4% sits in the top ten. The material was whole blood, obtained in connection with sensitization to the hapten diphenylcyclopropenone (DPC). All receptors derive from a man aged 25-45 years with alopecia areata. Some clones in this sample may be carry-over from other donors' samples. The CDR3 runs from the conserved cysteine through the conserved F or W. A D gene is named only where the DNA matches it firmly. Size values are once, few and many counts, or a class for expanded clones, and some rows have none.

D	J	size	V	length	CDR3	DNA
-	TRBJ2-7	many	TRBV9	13	CASSGPRVYEQYF	TGTGCCAGCAGCGGCCCTCGCGTCTACGAGCAGTACTTC
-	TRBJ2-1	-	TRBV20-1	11	CSARAYNEQFF	TGCAGTGCTAGGGCCTACAATGAGCAGTTCTTC
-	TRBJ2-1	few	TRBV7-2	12	CASSTGIAPQFF	TGTGCCAGCAGTACCGGGATAGCGCCCCAGTTCTTC
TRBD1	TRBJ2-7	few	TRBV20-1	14	CSAVQTGRFYEQYF	TGCAGTGCCGTACAGACAGGGAGATTCTACGAGCAGTACTTC
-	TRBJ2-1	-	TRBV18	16	CASAGGGAGLYYEQFF	TGTGCCAGCGCCGGAGGGGGCGCGGGTCTATATTATGAGCAGTTCTTC
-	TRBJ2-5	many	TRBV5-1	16	CASSEDPQTRQETQYF	TGCGCCAGCAGCGAAGACCCCCAAACCAGACAAGAGACCCAGTACTTC
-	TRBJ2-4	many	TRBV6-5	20	CASSYSRNAVAARAKNIQYF	TGTGCCAGCAGTTACTCGAGAAATGCGGTGGCGGCCCGGGCCAAAAACATTCAGTACTTC
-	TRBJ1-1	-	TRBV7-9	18	CASSPGRRRDPTEPEAFF	TGTGCCAGCAGCCCAGGACGTCGCCGAGACCCCACCGAGCCTGAAGCTTTCTTT
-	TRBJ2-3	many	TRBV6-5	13	CASSYSTTDTQYF	TGTGCCAGCAGTTACTCGACCACAGATACGCAGTATTTT
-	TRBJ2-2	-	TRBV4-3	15	CASTPDKASTGELFF	TGCGCCAGCACCCCGGACAAGGCAAGCACCGGGGAGCTGTTTTTT
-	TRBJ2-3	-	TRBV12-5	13	CASGLTSTDTQYF	TGTGCTAGTGGCCTGACGAGCACAGATACGCAGTATTTT
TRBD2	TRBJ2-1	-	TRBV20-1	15	CTMTEASGGSNEQFF	TGCACCATGACGGAGGCTAGCGGGGGTTCCAATGAGCAGTTCTTC
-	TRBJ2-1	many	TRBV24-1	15	CATSDLVQGYNEQFF	TGTGCCACCAGTGATTTAGTACAGGGCTACAATGAGCAGTTCTTC
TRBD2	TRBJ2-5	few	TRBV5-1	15	CASSQLAGVEETQYF	TGCGCCAGCAGCCAACTAGCGGGGGTAGAAGAGACCCAGTACTTC
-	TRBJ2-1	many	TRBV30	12	CALSGFVNEQFF	TGTGCCTTGTCGGGATTCGTCAATGAGCAGTTCTTC
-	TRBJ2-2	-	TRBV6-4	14	CASSEKGEDGELFF	TGTGCCAGCAGTGAAAAGGGGGAGGACGGGGAGCTGTTTTTT
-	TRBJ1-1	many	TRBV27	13	CASSSLGGAEAFF	TGTGCCAGCAGTTCCCTTGGGGGGGCTGAAGCTTTCTTT
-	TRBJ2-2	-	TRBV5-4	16	CASSLGLKAGTGELFF	TGTGCCAGCAGCTTGGGATTGAAGGCCGGCACCGGGGAGCTGTTTTTT
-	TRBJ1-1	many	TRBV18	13	CASSPVGRTEAFF	TGTGCCAGCTCACCCGTGGGCAGGACTGAAGCTTTCTTT
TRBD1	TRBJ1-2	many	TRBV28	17	CASRSTGGPLANYGYTF	TGTGCCAGCAGATCCACAGGGGGCCCACTAGCTAACTATGGCTACACCTTC
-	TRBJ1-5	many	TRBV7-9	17	CASSSPDDDGNNQPQHF	TGTGCCAGCAGCTCGCCCGACGATGACGGAAACAATCAGCCCCAGCATTTT
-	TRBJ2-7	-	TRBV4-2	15	CASSRNRAYGDEQYF	TGTGCCAGCAGCCGCAATAGGGCCTACGGAGACGAGCAGTACTTC
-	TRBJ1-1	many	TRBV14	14	CASSQAGLGAEAFF	TGTGCCAGCAGCCAAGCGGGGCTGGGGGCTGAAGCTTTCTTT
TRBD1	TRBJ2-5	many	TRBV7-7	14	CASSLGTGQETQYF	TGTGCCAGCAGCTTAGGGACAGGACAAGAGACCCAGTACTTC
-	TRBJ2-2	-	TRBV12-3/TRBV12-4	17	CASTISGGEANTGELFF	TGTGCCAGCACAATCTCGGGCGGGGAAGCGAACACCGGGGAGCTGTTTTTT
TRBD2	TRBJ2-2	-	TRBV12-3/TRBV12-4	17	CASRPILAGLPTGELFF	TGTGCCAGCAGGCCGATACTAGCGGGATTACCAACCGGGGAGCTGTTTTTT
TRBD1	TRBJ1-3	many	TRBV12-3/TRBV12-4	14	CASSYRGSENTIYF	TGTGCCAGCAGTTACAGGGGCTCTGAAAACACCATATATTTT
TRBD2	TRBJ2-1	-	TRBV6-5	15	CASSAGTRGYNEQFF	TGTGCCAGCAGTGCCGGGACTAGGGGGTACAATGAGCAGTTCTTC
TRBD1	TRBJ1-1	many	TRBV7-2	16	CASSIGPGTGSERAFF	TGTGCCAGCAGCATAGGTCCCGGGACAGGGTCGGAGAGAGCTTTCTTT
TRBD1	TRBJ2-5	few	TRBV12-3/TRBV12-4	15	CASSPRTGGGETQYF	TGTGCCAGCAGTCCGCGGACAGGGGGCGGAGAGACCCAGTACTTC
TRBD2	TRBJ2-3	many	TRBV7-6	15	CASSRRMGLADTQYF	TGTGCCAGCAGCCGGCGTATGGGACTAGCAGATACGCAGTATTTT